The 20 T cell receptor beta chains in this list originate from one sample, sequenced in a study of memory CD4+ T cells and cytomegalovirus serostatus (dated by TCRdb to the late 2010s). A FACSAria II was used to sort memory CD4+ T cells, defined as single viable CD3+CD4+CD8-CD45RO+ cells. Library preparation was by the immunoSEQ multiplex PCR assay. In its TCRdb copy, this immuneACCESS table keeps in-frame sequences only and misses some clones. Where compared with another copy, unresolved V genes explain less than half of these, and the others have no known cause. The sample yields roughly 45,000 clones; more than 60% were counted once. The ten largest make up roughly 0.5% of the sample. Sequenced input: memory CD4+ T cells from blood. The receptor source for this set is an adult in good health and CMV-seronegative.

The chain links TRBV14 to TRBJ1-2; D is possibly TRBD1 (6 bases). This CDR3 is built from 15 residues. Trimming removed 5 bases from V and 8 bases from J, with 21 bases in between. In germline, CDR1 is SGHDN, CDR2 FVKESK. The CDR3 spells CASSSLQGLIGGYTF. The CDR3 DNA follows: TGTGCCAGCAGCAGTCTTCAGGGGCTCATTGGAGGCTACACCTTC. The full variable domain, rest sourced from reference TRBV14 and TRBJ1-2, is EAGVTQFPSHSVIEKGQTVTLRCDPISGHDNLYWYRRVMGKEIKFLLHFVKESKQDESGMPNNRFLAERTGGTYSTLKVQPAELEDSGVYFCASSSLQGLIGGYTFGSGTRLTVV.

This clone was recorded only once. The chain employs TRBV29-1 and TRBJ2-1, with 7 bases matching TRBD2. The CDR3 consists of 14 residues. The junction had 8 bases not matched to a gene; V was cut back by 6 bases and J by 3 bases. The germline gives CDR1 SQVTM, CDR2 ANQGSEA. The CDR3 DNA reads TGCAGCGTAAGAACGGGGGGTATCTACAATGAGCAGTTCTTC. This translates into CSVRTGGIYNEQFF.

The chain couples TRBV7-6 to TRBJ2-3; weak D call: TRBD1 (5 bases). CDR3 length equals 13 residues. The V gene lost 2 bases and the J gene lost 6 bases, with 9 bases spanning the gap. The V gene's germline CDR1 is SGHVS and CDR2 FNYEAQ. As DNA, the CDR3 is TGTGCCAGCAGCTTAAGGGGTATGGATACGCAGTATTTT. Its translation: CASSLRGMDTQYF.

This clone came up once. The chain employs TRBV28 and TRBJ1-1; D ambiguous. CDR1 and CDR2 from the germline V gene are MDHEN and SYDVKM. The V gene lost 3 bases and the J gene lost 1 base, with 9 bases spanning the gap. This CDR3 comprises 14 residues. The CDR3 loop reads CASSFLQGNTEAFF. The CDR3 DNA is TGTGCCAGCAGTTTCCTCCAAGGGAACACTGAAGCTTTCTTT.

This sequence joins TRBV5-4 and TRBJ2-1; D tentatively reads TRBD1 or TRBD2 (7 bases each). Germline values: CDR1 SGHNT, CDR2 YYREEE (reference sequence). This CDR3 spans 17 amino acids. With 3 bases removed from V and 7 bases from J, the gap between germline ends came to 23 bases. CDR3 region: CASSSLGEGASRNEQFF. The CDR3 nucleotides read TGTGCCAGCAGCTCCCTGGGGGAGGGGGCCTCTCGGAATGAGCAGTTCTTC.

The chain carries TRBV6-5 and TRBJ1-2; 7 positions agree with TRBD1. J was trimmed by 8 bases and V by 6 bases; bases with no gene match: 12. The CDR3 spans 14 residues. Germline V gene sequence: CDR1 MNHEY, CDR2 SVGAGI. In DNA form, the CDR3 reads TGTGCCAGCAGGGGAGGGGGCACCCCGAGAGGCTACACCTTC. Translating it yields CASRGGGTPRGYTF.

CDR3 coding DNA: TGTGCCAGCAGCTTAGTTACCGGGGAGCTGTTTTTT. As protein: CASSLVTGELFF. This chain links TRBV7-8 with TRBJ2-2; D remains unclear. Germline lookup yields CDR1 SGHVS and CDR2 FQNEAQ. The CDR3 covers 12 residues. V shed 1 base and J shed 5 bases, with 2 bases lying between them. Full variable domain (outside the CDR3, taken from reference TRBV7-8 and TRBJ2-2): GAGVSQSPRYKVAKRGQDVALRCDPISGHVSLFWYQQALGQGPEFLTYFQNEAQLDKSGLPSDRFFAERPEGSVSTLKIQRTQQEDSAVYLCASSLVTGELFFGEGSRLTVL.

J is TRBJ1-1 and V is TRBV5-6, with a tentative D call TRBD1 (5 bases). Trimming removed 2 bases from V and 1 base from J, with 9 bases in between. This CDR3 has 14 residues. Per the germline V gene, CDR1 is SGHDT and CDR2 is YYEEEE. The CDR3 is CASSFVRANTEAFF. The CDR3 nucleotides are TGTGCCAGCAGCTTCGTCAGGGCGAACACTGAAGCTTTCTTT.

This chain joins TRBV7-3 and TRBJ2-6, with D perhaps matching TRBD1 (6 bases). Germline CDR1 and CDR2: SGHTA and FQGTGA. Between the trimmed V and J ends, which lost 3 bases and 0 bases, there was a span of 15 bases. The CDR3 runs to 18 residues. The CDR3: CASSLKPGALSGANVLTF. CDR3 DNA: TGTGCCAGCAGCTTGAAACCAGGGGCCCTCTCTGGGGCCAACGTCCTGACTTTC.

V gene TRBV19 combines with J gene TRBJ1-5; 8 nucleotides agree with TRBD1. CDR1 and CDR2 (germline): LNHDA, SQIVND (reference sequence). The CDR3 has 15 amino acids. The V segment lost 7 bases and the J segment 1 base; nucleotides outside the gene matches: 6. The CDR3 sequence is CASKLRGHSNQPQHF. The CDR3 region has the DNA TGTGCCAGTAAGCTCAGGGGGCACAGCAATCAGCCCCAGCATTTT.

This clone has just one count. In nucleotides, the CDR3 is TGTGCCAGCTCACGGGGTGCCCAAGAGACCCAGTACTTC. Its protein product is CASSRGAQETQYF. The chain couples TRBV18 to TRBJ2-5, with D uncertain. The CDR3 sequence is 13 residues long. The V end lost 4 bases, the J end lost 1 base, and 7 bases lay between the germline ends. CDR1 is KGHSH and CDR2 is LQKENI in the germline V gene.

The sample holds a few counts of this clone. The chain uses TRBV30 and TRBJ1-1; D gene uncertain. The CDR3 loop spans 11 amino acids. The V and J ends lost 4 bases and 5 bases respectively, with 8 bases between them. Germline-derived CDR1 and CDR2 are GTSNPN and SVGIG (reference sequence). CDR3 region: CAWNPHTEAFF. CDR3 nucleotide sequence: TGTGCCTGGAACCCGCATACTGAAGCTTTCTTT. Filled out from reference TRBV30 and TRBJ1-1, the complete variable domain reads SQTIHQWPATLVQPVGSPLSLECTVEGTSNPNLYWYRQAAGRGLQLLFYSVGIGQISSEVPQNLSASRPQDRQFILSSKKLLLSDSGFYLCAWNPHTEAFFGQGTRLTVV.

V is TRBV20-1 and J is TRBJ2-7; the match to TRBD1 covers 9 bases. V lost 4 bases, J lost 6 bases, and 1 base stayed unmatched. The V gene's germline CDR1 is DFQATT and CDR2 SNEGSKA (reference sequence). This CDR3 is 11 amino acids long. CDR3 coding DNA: TGCAGTGCTACGGACAGGGGCGAGCAGTACTTC. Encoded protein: CSATDRGEQYF.

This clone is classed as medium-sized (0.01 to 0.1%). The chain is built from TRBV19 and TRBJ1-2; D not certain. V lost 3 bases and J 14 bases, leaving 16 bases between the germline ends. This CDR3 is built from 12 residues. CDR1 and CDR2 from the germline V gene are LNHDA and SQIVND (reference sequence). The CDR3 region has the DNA TGTGCCAGTAGTATGTTGAGGGATCAAGAGACCTTC. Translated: CASSMLRDQETF.

The CDR3: CASGAGEHTIYF. The CDR3 DNA reads TGTGCTAGTGGCGCAGGCGAACACACCATATATTTT. The chain is built from TRBV12-5 and TRBJ1-3; D call uncertain. The CDR3 runs to 12 residues. Germline-derived CDR1 and CDR2 are LGHNT and FRNRAP. Trimming took 6 bases from V and 8 from J, leaving 11 bases between them. The full variable domain, its missing parts supplied by reference TRBV12-5 and TRBJ1-3, is DARVTQTPRHKVTEMGQEVTMRCQPILGHNTVFWYRQTMMQGLELLAYFRNRAPLDDSGMPKDRFSAEMPDATLATLKIQPSEPRDSAVYFCASGAGEHTIYFGEGSWLTVV.

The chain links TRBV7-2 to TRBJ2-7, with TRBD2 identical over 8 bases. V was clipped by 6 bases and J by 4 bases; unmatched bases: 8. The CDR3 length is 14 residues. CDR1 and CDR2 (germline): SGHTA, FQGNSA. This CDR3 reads CASRGRGGLYEQYF. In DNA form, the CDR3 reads TGTGCCAGCAGGGGCCGGGGGGGCCTGTACGAGCAGTACTTC.

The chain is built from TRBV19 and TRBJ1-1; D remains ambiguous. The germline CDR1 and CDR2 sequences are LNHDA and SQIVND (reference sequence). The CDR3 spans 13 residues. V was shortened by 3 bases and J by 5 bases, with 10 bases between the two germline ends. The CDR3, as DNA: TGTGCCAGTAGTATCGACGGGATGACTGAAGCTTTCTTT. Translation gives CASSIDGMTEAFF.

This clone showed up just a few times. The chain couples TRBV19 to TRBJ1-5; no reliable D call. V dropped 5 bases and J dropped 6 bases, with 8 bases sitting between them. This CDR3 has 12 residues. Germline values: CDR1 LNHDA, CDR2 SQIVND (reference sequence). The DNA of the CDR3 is TGTGCCAGTAGTCCGGCGCGTCAGCCCCAGCATTTT. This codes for CASSPARQPQHF.

Written as DNA, the CDR3 is TGTGCCAGCAGCGCCCTGGATGGGACCGACTGGGAGCAGTACTTC. Translating it yields CASSALDGTDWEQYF. The chain joins TRBV9 to TRBJ2-7; the D call may be TRBD1 or TRBD2 (5 bases each). V lost 3 bases, J lost 7 bases, and 20 bases lay in between. This CDR3 is built from 15 residues. The germline CDR1 and CDR2 sequences are SGDLS and YYNGEE.

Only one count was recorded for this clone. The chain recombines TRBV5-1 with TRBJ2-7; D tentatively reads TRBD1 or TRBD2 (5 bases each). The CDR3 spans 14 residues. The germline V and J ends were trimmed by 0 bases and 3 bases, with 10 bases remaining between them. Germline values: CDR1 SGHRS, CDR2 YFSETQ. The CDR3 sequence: CASSLAGPLYEQYF. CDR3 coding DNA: TGCGCCAGCAGCTTGGCGGGGCCCCTCTACGAGCAGTACTTC.